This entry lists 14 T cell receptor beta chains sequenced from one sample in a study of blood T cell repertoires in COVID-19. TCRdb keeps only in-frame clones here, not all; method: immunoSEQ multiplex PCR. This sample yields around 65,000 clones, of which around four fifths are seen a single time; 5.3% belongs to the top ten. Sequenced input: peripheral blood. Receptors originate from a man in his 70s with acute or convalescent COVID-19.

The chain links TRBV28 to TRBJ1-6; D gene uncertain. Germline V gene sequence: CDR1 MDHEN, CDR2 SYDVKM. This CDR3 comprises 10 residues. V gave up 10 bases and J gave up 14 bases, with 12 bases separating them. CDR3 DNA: TGTGCCACCAAAACGGTTGCCCTCCACTTT. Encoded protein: CATKTVALHF.

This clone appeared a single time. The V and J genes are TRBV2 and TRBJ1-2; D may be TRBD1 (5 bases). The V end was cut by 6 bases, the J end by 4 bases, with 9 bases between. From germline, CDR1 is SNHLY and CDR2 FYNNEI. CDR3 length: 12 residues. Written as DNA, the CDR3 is TGTGCCAGCAGGGCGGGGCCCTATGGCTACACCTTC. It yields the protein CASRAGPYGYTF.

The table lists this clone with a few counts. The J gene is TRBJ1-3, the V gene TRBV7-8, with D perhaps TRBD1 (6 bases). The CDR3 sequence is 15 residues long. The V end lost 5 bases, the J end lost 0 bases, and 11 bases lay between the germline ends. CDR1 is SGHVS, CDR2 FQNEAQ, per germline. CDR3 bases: TGTGCCAGCAGCCCCCGGACAGTCTCTGGAAACACCATATATTTT. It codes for CASSPRTVSGNTIYF.

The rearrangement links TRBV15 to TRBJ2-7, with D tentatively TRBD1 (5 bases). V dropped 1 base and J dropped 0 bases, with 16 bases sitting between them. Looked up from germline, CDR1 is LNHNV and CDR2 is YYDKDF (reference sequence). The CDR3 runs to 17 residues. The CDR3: CATSRGTRQTSSYEQYF. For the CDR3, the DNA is TGTGCCACCAGCAGAGGGACCCGACAGACGAGCTCCTACGAGCAGTACTTC.

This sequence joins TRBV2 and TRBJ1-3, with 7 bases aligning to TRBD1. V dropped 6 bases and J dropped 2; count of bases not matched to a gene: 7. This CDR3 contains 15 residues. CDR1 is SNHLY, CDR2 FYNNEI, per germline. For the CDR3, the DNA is TGTGCCAGCAGCAGACAGGGCGGCGCTGGAAACACCATATATTTT. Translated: CASSRQGGAGNTIYF. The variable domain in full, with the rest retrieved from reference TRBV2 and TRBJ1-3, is EPEVTQTPSHQVTQMGQEVILRCVPISNHLYFYWYRQILGQKVEFLVSFYNNEISEKSEIFDDQFSVERPDGSNFTLKIRSTKLEDSAMYFCASSRQGGAGNTIYFGEGSWLTVV.

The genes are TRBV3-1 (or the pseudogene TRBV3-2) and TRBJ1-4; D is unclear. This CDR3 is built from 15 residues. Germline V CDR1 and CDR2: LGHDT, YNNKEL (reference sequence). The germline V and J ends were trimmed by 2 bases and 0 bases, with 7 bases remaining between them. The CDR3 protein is CASSQTVATNEKLFF. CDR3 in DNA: TGTGCCAGCAGCCAAACAGTTGCAACTAATGAAAAACTGTTTTTT.

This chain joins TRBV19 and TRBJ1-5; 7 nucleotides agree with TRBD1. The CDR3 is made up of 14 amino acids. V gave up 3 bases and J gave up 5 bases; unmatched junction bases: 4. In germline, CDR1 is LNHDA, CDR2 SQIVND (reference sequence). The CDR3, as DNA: TGTGCCAGTAGTATCCGACAGGGTTATCAGCCCCAGCATTTT. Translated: CASSIRQGYQPQHF.

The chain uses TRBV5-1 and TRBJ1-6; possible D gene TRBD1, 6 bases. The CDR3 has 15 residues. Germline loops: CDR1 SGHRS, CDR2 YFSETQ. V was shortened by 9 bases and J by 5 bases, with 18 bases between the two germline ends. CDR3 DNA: TGCGCCACCGACAGGTACTCCCTCAATAATTCACCCCTCCACTTT. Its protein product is CATDRYSLNNSPLHF.

CDR3 region: CASSQEDRGDYTEAFF. In nucleotides, the CDR3 is TGCGCCAGCAGCCAAGAGGATCGGGGAGATTACACTGAAGCTTTCTTT. The chain is built from TRBV4-1 and TRBJ1-1; D is unclear. V was clipped by 0 bases and J by 3 bases, with 14 bases between them. The CDR3 length is 16 residues. Germline loops: CDR1 MGHRA, CDR2 YSYEKL.

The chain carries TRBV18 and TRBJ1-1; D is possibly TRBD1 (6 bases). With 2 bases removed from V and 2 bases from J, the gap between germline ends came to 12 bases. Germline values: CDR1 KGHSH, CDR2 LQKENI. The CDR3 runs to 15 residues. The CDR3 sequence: CASSPTSGANTEAFF. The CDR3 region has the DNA TGTGCCAGCTCACCAACTTCAGGGGCCAACACTGAAGCTTTCTTT.

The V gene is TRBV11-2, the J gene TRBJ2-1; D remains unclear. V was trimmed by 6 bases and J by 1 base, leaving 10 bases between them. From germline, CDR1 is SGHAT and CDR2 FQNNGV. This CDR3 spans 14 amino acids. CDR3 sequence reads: CASSPPGSYNEQFF. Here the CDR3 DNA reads TGTGCCAGCAGTCCACCCGGTTCCTACAATGAGCAGTTCTTC.

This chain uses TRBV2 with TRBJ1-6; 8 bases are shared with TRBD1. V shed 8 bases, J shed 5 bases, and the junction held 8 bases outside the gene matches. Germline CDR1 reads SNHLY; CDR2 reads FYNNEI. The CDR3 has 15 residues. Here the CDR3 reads CASRVWTGNNSPLHF. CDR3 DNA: TGTGCCAGCCGAGTCTGGACAGGGAATAATTCACCCCTCCACTTT.

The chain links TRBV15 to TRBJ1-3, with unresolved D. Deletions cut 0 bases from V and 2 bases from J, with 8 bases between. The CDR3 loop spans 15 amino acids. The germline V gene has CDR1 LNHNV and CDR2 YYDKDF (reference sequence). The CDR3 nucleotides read TGTGCCACCAGCAGAGATTACGGGGCTGGAAACACCATATATTTT. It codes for CATSRDYGAGNTIYF.

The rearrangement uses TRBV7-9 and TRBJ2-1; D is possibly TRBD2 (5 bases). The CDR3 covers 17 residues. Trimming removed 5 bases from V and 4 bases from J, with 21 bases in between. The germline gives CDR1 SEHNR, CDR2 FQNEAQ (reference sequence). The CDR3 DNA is TGTGCCAGCAGCACCCCCGTGAGGGCTAGCAAGTACAATGAGCAGTTCTTC. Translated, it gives CASSTPVRASKYNEQFF.